A single sample is the source of the 10 T cell receptor beta chains below, sequenced in a study of TIL therapy for anti-PD-1-resistant metastatic lung cancer (dated by TCRdb to the early 2020s). TCR beta CDR3 regions were amplified from genomic DNA by bias-controlled multiplex PCR with the immunoSEQ v3 hsTCRB kit. In its TCRdb copy, this immuneACCESS table keeps in-frame sequences only and misses some clones. Where compared with another copy, unresolved V genes explain less than half of these, and the others have no known cause. This sample comprises about 36,000 clones, roughly 80% of them detected only once. In total, the top ten clones hold roughly 5.7% of the sample. Reading the label with the study, this specimen's time point is: pre-treatment sample, taken before nivolumab and TIL therapy. This specimen consisted of blood, obtained at baseline. All receptors come from a person between 25 and 79 years old with non-small cell lung cancer.

This chain connects TRBV27 to TRBJ2-3, with D possibly matching TRBD2 (5 bases). From germline, CDR1 is MNHEY and CDR2 SMNVEV (reference sequence). The V end lost 3 bases, the J end lost 0 bases, and 16 bases lay between the germline ends. The CDR3 covers 17 residues. CDR3 loop: CASSLVTTPISTDTQYF. The CDR3 bases are TGTGCCAGCAGTTTGGTGACTACCCCTATTAGCACAGATACGCAGTATTTT.

This rearrangement joins TRBV6-5 to TRBJ1-1, with D uncertain. With 6 bases removed from V and 5 bases from J, the gap between germline ends came to 16 bases. Germline V lookup: CDR1 MNHEY, CDR2 SVGAGI. This CDR3 comprises 14 residues. CDR3 nucleotides: TGTGCCAGCAGGACGAGGGATTGGAGGACTGAAGCTTTCTTT. Residues: CASRTRDWRTEAFF.

J is TRBJ1-2 and V is TRBV30, with 8 bases that match TRBD1. V was pared by 4 bases and J by 6 bases, with 7 bases of the junction left unmatched. The CDR3 is 13 amino acids. From germline, CDR1 is GTSNPN and CDR2 SVGIG (reference sequence). The CDR3 DNA sequence: TGTGCCTGGATGGCAGGGGGCGTTGATGGCTACACCTTC. Its translation is CAWMAGGVDGYTF. Using reference TRBV30 and TRBJ1-2 for the parts outside the CDR3, the full variable domain is SQTIHQWPATLVQPVGSPLSLECTVEGTSNPNLYWYRQAAGRGLQLLFYSVGIGQISSEVPQNLSASRPQDRQFILSSKKLLLSDSGFYLCAWMAGGVDGYTFGSGTRLTVV.

The chain recombines TRBV4-1 with TRBJ1-1; a weak D match, TRBD1 (6 bases). The V gene lost 3 bases and the J gene lost 0 bases, with 8 bases spanning the gap. Germline loops: CDR1 MGHRA, CDR2 YSYEKL. The CDR3 runs to 14 residues. The CDR3 nucleotides read TGCGCCAGCAGCCAGGGGGACATGAACACTGAAGCTTTCTTT. This encodes CASSQGDMNTEAFF.

The chain joins TRBV7-6 to TRBJ1-3; tentative D call: TRBD1 (5 bases). V was pared by 1 base and J by 2 bases, with 9 bases between. From germline, CDR1 is SGHVS and CDR2 FNYEAQ. This CDR3 has 15 amino acids. The CDR3: CASSLGPGPGNTIYF. The CDR3 DNA reads as TGTGCCAGCAGCTTAGGTCCGGGGCCTGGAAACACCATATATTTT.

J is TRBJ2-5 and V is TRBV7-2; 7 nucleotides agree with TRBD2. Germline CDR1 reads SGHTA; CDR2 reads FQGNSA. The CDR3 extends over 15 amino acids. Trimming cost V 5 bases and J 4 bases; bases outside gene matches: 10. The CDR3 coding sequence is TGTGCCAGCAGCCAGCCCGCAGGGAGGGGAGAGACCCAGTACTTC. Translating it yields CASSQPAGRGETQYF.

This clone has just one count. The rearrangement links TRBV28 to TRBJ2-3; 7 positions match TRBD2. Germline V gene sequence: CDR1 MDHEN, CDR2 SYDVKM. The CDR3 length is 15 residues. V gave up 5 bases and J gave up 6 bases; unmatched junction bases: 11. The CDR3 sequence: CASSPDGGSSDTQYF. CDR3 DNA: TGTGCCAGCAGTCCGGACGGCGGGAGTTCCGATACGCAGTATTTT.

This chain joins TRBV6-6 and TRBJ2-1; TRBD2 matches 15 bases. Germline-derived CDR1 and CDR2 are MNHNY and SVGAGI (reference sequence). The ends lost 5 bases at V and 9 bases at J; junction bases unmatched: 2. There are 14 residues in the CDR3. CDR3 loop: CASSGLAGGGEQFF. The CDR3 DNA reads as TGTGCCAGCAGTGGACTAGCGGGAGGGGGTGAGCAGTTCTTC.

This clone was found once. V and J are TRBV5-1 and TRBJ1-3; D is uncertain. The CDR3 runs to 16 residues. V dropped 0 bases and J dropped 0 bases, with 10 bases sitting between them. CDR1 and CDR2 from the germline V gene are SGHRS and YFSETQ. The CDR3 bases are TGCGCCAGCAGCTTGGCGGGCCAGAGCTCTGGAAACACCATATATTTT. Translation: CASSLAGQSSGNTIYF.

CDR3 sequence: CAWSQQGAKLDGYTF. CDR3 DNA: TGTGCCTGGAGTCAACAGGGGGCGAAGTTGGACGGCTACACCTTC. The chain recombines TRBV30 with TRBJ1-2, with TRBD1 identical over 9 bases. The CDR3 loop spans 15 amino acids. The V and J ends lost 2 bases and 8 bases, in that order; junction bases with no gene match: 12. Germline V gene data show CDR1 as GTSNPN and CDR2 as SVGIG (reference sequence). The full variable domain, its missing parts supplied by reference TRBV30 and TRBJ1-2, is SQTIHQWPATLVQPVGSPLSLECTVEGTSNPNLYWYRQAAGRGLQLLFYSVGIGQISSEVPQNLSASRPQDRQFILSSKKLLLSDSGFYLCAWSQQGAKLDGYTFGSGTRLTVV.